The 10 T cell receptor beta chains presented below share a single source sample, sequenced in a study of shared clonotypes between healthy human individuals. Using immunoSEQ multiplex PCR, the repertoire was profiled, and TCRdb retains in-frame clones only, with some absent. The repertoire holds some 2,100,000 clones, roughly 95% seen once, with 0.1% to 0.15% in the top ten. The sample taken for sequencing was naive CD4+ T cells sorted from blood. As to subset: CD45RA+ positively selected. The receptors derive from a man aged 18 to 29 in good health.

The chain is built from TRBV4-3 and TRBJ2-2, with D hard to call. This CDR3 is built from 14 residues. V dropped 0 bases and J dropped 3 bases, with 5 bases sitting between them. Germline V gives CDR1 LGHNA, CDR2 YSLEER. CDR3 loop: CASSQEVYTGELFF. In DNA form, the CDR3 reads TGCGCCAGCAGCCAAGAGGTGTACACCGGGGAGCTGTTTTTT.

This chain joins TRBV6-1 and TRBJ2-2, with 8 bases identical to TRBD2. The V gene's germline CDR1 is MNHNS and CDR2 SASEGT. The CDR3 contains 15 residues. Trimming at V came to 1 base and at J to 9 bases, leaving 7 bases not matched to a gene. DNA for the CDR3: TGTGCCAGCAGTGAAGGACGGGGGGGCGAGAGGGAGCTGTTTTTT. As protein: CASSEGRGGERELFF.

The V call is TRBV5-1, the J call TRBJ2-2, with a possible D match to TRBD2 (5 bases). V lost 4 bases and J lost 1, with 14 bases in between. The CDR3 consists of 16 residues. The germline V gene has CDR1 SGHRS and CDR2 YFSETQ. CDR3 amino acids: CASSLQVGENTGELFF. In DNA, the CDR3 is TGCGCCAGCAGCCTCCAGGTGGGAGAGAACACCGGGGAGCTGTTTTTT.

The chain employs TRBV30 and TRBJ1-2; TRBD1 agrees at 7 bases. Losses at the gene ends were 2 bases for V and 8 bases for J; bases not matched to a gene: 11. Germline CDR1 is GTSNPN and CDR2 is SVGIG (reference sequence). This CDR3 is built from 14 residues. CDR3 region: CAWSLTTGTLGYTF. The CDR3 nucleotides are TGTGCCTGGAGTCTAACGACAGGGACTTTAGGCTACACCTTC. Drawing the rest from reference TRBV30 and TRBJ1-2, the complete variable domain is SQTIHQWPATLVQPVGSPLSLECTVEGTSNPNLYWYRQAAGRGLQLLFYSVGIGQISSEVPQNLSASRPQDRQFILSSKKLLLSDSGFYLCAWSLTTGTLGYTFGSGTRLTVV.

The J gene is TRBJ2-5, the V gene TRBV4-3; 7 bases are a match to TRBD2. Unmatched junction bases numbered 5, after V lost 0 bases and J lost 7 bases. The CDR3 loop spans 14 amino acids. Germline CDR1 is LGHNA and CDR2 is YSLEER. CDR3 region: CASSQDGRVGTQYF. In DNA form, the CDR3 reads TGCGCCAGCAGCCAAGATGGGAGGGTCGGGACCCAGTACTTC.

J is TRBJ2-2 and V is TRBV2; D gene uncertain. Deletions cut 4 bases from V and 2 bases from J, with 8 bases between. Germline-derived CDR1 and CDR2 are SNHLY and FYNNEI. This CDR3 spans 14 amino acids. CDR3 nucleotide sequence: TGTGCCAGCAGTGTGTTAATTAACACCGGGGAGCTGTTTTTT. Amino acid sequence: CASSVLINTGELFF.

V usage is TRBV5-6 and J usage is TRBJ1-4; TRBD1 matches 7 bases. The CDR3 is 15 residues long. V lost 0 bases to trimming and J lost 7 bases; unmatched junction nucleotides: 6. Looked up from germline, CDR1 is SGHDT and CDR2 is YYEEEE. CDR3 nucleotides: TGTGCCAGCAGCTTGGACAGGGGAGTTGTTGAAAAACTGTTTTTT. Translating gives CASSLDRGVVEKLFF.

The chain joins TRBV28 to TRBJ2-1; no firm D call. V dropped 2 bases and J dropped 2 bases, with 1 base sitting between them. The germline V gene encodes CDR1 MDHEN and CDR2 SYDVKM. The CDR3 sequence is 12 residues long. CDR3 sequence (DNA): TGTGCCAGCAGTTTAGCCTACAATGAGCAGTTCTTC. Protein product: CASSLAYNEQFF.

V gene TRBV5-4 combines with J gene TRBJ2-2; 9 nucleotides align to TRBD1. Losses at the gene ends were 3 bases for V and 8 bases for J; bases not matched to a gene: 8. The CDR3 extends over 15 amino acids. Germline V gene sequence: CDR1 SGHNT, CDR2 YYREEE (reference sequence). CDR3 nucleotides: TGTGCCAGCAGCTCCGGCACAGGGGGCGGGGGGGAGCTGTTTTTT. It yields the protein CASSSGTGGGGELFF.

The DNA for the CDR3 is TGTGCCACCAGCACTCTGGGCAGGGGAAGCTCCTATAATTCACCCCTCCACTTT. Translated: CATSTLGRGSSYNSPLHF. This sequence joins TRBV15 and TRBJ1-6; possible D gene TRBD1, 6 bases. The germline CDR1 and CDR2 sequences are LNHNV and YYDKDF (reference sequence). The V end lost 4 bases, the J end lost 0 bases, and 16 bases lay between the germline ends. CDR3 length: 18 residues.